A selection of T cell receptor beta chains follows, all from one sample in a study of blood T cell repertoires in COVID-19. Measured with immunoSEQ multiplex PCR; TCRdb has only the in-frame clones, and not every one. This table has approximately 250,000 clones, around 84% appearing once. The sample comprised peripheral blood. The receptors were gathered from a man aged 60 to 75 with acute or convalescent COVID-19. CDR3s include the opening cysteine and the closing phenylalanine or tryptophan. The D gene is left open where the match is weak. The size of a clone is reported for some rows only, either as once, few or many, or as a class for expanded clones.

CDR3aa: CASRYLAGYTYEQYF
CDR3nt: TGTGCCAGCAGATACCTAGCGGGGTATACCTACGAGCAGTACTTC
abundance: NA
v_gene: TRBV27
j_gene: TRBJ2-7
d_gene: TRBD2

CDR3aa: CASSLIQGKETQYF
CDR3nt: TGCGCCAGCAGCTTGATACAGGGGAAAGAGACCCAGTACTTC
abundance: NA
v_gene: TRBV5-1
j_gene: TRBJ2-5
d_gene: TRBD1

CDR3aa: CASSEFRLAAETQYF
CDR3nt: TGTGCCAGCAGTGAATTCCGACTAGCAGCGGAGACCCAGTACTTC
abundance: NA
v_gene: TRBV25-1
j_gene: TRBJ2-5
d_gene: TRBD2

CDR3aa: CASSPSGVGVYGYTF
CDR3nt: TGTGCCAGTTCTCCGAGCGGGGTGGGGGTCTATGGCTACACCTTC
abundance: NA
v_gene: TRBV6-5
j_gene: TRBJ1-2
d_gene: NA

CDR3aa: CASSHCRARTSGTTPYEQYF
CDR3nt: TGCGCCAGCAGTCATTGCCGAGCCAGGACTAGCGGGACAACCCCCTACGAGCAGTACTTC
abundance: NA
v_gene: TRBV23-1
j_gene: TRBJ2-7
d_gene: TRBD2

CDR3aa: CATSDPSGGVETQYF
CDR3nt: TGTGCCACCAGTGATCCAAGCGGGGGGGTTGAGACCCAGTACTTC
abundance: NA
v_gene: TRBV24-1
j_gene: TRBJ2-5
d_gene: TRBD2

CDR3aa: CASSSYAAAGGTGEQFF
CDR3nt: TGTGCCAGCAGTTCCTACGCCGCAGCGGGGGGAACTGGTGAGCAGTTCTTC
abundance: NA
v_gene: TRBV27
j_gene: TRBJ2-1
d_gene: TRBD2

CDR3aa: CASSTVPGQGNTDTQYF
CDR3nt: TGTGCCAGTAGTACGGTACCGGGACAGGGAAACACAGATACGCAGTATTTT
abundance: NA
v_gene: TRBV19
j_gene: TRBJ2-3
d_gene: TRBD1

CDR3aa: CASSGAAGGPGEQYF
CDR3nt: TGTGCCAGCAGTGGGGCAGCGGGAGGGCCAGGCGAGCAGTACTTC
abundance: NA
v_gene: TRBV2
j_gene: TRBJ2-7
d_gene: TRBD2

CDR3aa: CASSRTVYEQYF
CDR3nt: TGTGCCAGCAGCCGGACAGTCTACGAGCAGTACTTC
abundance: NA
v_gene: TRBV3-1/TRBV3-2
j_gene: TRBJ2-7
d_gene: NA

CDR3aa: CASSRGQETQYF
CDR3nt: TGTGCCAGCAGTCGAGGGCAGGAGACCCAGTACTTC
abundance: NA
v_gene: TRBV6-5
j_gene: TRBJ2-5
d_gene: NA

CDR3aa: CASSPYRQGFQTQYF
CDR3nt: TGTGCTAGCAGCCCCTATCGACAGGGCTTTCAGACCCAGTACTTC
abundance: NA
v_gene: TRBV7-7
j_gene: TRBJ2-5
d_gene: TRBD1

CDR3aa: CASSPGTANQETQYF
CDR3nt: TGTGCCAGTAGTCCGGGGACTGCGAACCAAGAGACCCAGTACTTC
abundance: NA
v_gene: TRBV19
j_gene: TRBJ2-5
d_gene: NA

CDR3aa: CASTPLGGYEQYF
CDR3nt: TGTGCCAGCACCCCCCTAGGCGGCTACGAGCAGTACTTC
abundance: few
v_gene: TRBV6-5
j_gene: TRBJ2-7
d_gene: NA

CDR3aa: CASSPPGLNTGELFF
CDR3nt: TGTGCCAGCAGCCCACCTGGGCTCAACACCGGGGAGCTGTTTTTT
abundance: NA
v_gene: TRBV6-6
j_gene: TRBJ2-2
d_gene: NA

CDR3aa: CASSSRRTSTDTQYF
CDR3nt: TGTGCCAGCAGCTCCCGACGGACAAGCACAGATACGCAGTATTTT
abundance: once
v_gene: TRBV3-1/TRBV3-2
j_gene: TRBJ2-3
d_gene: NA

CDR3aa: CATSDSSGVTGELFF
CDR3nt: TGTGCCACCAGTGACTCTAGCGGGGTCACCGGGGAGCTGTTTTTT
abundance: NA
v_gene: TRBV24-1
j_gene: TRBJ2-2
d_gene: TRBD2

CDR3aa: CASSPGTGGIEQYF
CDR3nt: TGCGCCAGCAGCCCCGGGACAGGGGGGATCGAGCAGTACTTC
abundance: NA
v_gene: TRBV5-1
j_gene: TRBJ2-7
d_gene: TRBD1

CDR3aa: CASSHQGLAGASTDTQYF
CDR3nt: TGTGCCAGCAGCCACCAGGGACTAGCGGGAGCGAGCACAGATACGCAGTATTTT
abundance: NA
v_gene: TRBV3-1/TRBV3-2
j_gene: TRBJ2-3
d_gene: TRBD2

CDR3aa: CASSELGLAGVGEQFF
CDR3nt: TGTGCCAGCAGTGAGCTGGGACTAGCGGGAGTTGGTGAGCAGTTCTTC
abundance: NA
v_gene: TRBV25-1
j_gene: TRBJ2-1
d_gene: TRBD2

CDR3aa: CASSPSRGYGYTF
CDR3nt: TGTGCCAGCAGCCCCTCCCGGGGCTATGGCTACACCTTC
abundance: NA
v_gene: TRBV14
j_gene: TRBJ1-2
d_gene: NA

CDR3aa: CASSVLGTGGSHTEAFF
CDR3nt: TGTGCCAGCAGCGTACTCGGGACAGGGGGGTCGCACACTGAAGCTTTCTTT
abundance: few
v_gene: TRBV9
j_gene: TRBJ1-1
d_gene: TRBD1

CDR3aa: CASSLESYNEQFF
CDR3nt: TGTGCCAGCAGTTTAGAGTCCTACAATGAGCAGTTCTTC
abundance: NA
v_gene: TRBV27
j_gene: TRBJ2-1
d_gene: NA

CDR3aa: CASTSSLSGTQYF
CDR3nt: TGTGCCAGCACTTCGTCCCTTTCGGGGACCCAGTACTTC
abundance: NA
v_gene: TRBV2
j_gene: TRBJ2-5
d_gene: NA

CDR3aa: CASSLEGTGGFEQYF
CDR3nt: TGTGCCAGCAGCTTAGAGGGGACAGGGGGTTTTGAGCAGTACTTC
abundance: once
v_gene: TRBV7-6
j_gene: TRBJ2-7
d_gene: TRBD1

CDR3aa: CASSEAGRTQYF
CDR3nt: TGTGCCAGCAGTGAAGCGGGGCGTACGCAGTATTTT
abundance: NA
v_gene: TRBV6-1
j_gene: TRBJ2-3
d_gene: NA

CDR3aa: CASSLDRSTTGELFF
CDR3nt: TGTGCCAGCAGCTTAGATCGGAGTACCACCGGGGAGCTGTTTTTT
abundance: once
v_gene: TRBV11-2
j_gene: TRBJ2-2
d_gene: NA

CDR3aa: CASSPPTGTANSPLHF
CDR3nt: TGTGCCAGCAGTCCTCCAACCGGGACAGCGAATTCACCCCTCCACTTT
abundance: few
v_gene: TRBV28
j_gene: TRBJ1-6
d_gene: TRBD1

CDR3aa: CASSLSGTYEQYF
CDR3nt: TGCGCCAGCAGCTTGTCAGGTACCTACGAGCAGTACTTC
abundance: NA
v_gene: TRBV5-1
j_gene: TRBJ2-7
d_gene: NA

CDR3aa: CASSVDLGAPYEQYF
CDR3nt: TGTGCCAGCAGCGTTGACCTAGGGGCCCCCTACGAGCAGTACTTC
abundance: NA
v_gene: TRBV9
j_gene: TRBJ2-7
d_gene: NA

CDR3aa: CASSLGSGGSYEQYF
CDR3nt: TGTGCCAGCAGCTTGGGCTCGGGGGGGTCCTACGAGCAGTACTTC
abundance: NA
v_gene: TRBV5-6
j_gene: TRBJ2-7
d_gene: TRBD2

CDR3aa: CASSPAGGSYNEQFF
CDR3nt: TGTGCCAGCAGCCCAGCGGGGGGCTCCTACAATGAGCAGTTCTTC
abundance: NA
v_gene: TRBV7-3
j_gene: TRBJ2-1
d_gene: TRBD2

CDR3aa: CASSSPLRGANVLTF
CDR3nt: TGTGCCAGCAGCTCTCCATTGAGGGGGGCCAACGTCCTGACTTTC
abundance: once
v_gene: TRBV5-4
j_gene: TRBJ2-6
d_gene: NA

CDR3aa: CASSLRREETQYF
CDR3nt: TGTGCCAGCAGCTTAAGGCGGGAGGAGACCCAGTACTTC
abundance: NA
v_gene: TRBV7-9
j_gene: TRBJ2-5
d_gene: TRBD2

CDR3aa: CASSDPLGRPSNQPQHF
CDR3nt: TGCGCCAGCAGCGATCCTTTGGGGCGACCTAGCAATCAGCCCCAGCATTTT
abundance: NA
v_gene: TRBV10-2
j_gene: TRBJ1-5
d_gene: NA

CDR3aa: CASSLGTGGLDIQYF
CDR3nt: TGCGCCAGCAGCCTTGGGACAGGGGGCCTGGACATTCAGTACTTC
abundance: NA
v_gene: TRBV4-3
j_gene: TRBJ2-4
d_gene: TRBD1